This is a list of T cell receptor beta chains from one sample in a study of regulatory T cells in long-lasting Graves disease. TCRdb reprocessed the multiplex PCR reads via MiXCR and lists one record per CDR3 protein. This sample has 550,000 to 700,000 distinct CDR3 sequences, with approximately 16% found just once. The sample was also linked to a second study, of T cells in Graves' hyperthyroidism and ophthalmopathy.

The sample here was peripheral blood mononuclear cells (PBMCs), taken at new diagnosis, from a patient treated with antithyroid drugs. All receptors derive from a man aged 18-30 years with Graves disease. CDR3s include the opening cysteine and the closing phenylalanine or tryptophan. The D gene is left open where the match is weak. Clone sizes are given selectively: once, few, many, or a class where the clone is expanded.

j_call d_call v_call clone_size cdr3_aa cdr3_nt
TRBJ1-6 - TRBV2 many CASSDRALANNSPLHF TGTGCCAGCAGTGACAGGGCCTTAGCCAATAATTCACCCCTCCACTTT
TRBJ2-7 TRBD2 TRBV3-1 many CASSPGLVGEQYF TGTGCCAGCAGCCCGGGACTAGTGGGCGAGCAGTACTTC
TRBJ2-1 TRBD2 TRBV7-3 few CASSWVAGNEQFF TGTGCCAGCAGCTGGGTAGCGGGGAATGAGCAGTTCTTC
TRBJ2-3 - TRBV11-2 - CASSSWRSTDTQYF TGTGCCAGCAGCTCGTGGCGGAGCACAGATACGCAGTATTTT
TRBJ2-1 - TRBV13 many CASTPDRWGSGEQFF TGTGCCAGCACCCCCGACAGGTGGGGCTCGGGTGAGCAGTTCTTC
TRBJ2-7 TRBD2 TRBV20-1 many CSASAGASYEQYF TGCAGTGCTAGCGCGGGAGCCTCCTACGAGCAGTACTTC
TRBJ1-2 TRBD1 TRBV11-2 - CASSLQQGARGYTF TGTGCCAGCAGCTTACAACAGGGGGCACGGGGCTACACCTTC
TRBJ2-6 - TRBV28 few CASGRDGGFSGANVLTF TGTGCCAGCGGGCGGGACGGCGGATTCTCTGGGGCCAACGTCCTGACTTTC
TRBJ1-1 - TRBV29-1 many CSVVGLGQAFF TGCAGCGTTGTAGGACTGGGACAAGCTTTCTTT
TRBJ2-7 TRBD1 TRBV12-3/TRBV12-4 many CASNRPGQGNYEQYF TGTGCCAGCAACCGACCGGGACAGGGTAACTACGAGCAGTACTTC
TRBJ2-1 - TRBV7-2 - CASSLAFQVGVYNEQFF TGTGCCAGCAGCTTAGCGTTCCAAGTGGGCGTTTACAATGAGCAGTTCTTC
TRBJ2-7 - TRBV7-3 many CASSLAGDSSPYEQYF TGTGCCAGCAGCTTAGCGGGGGACAGTAGCCCCTACGAGCAGTACTTC
TRBJ1-1 - TRBV15 few CATSRVKNTEAFF TGTGCCACCAGCAGAGTCAAGAACACTGAAGCTTTCTTT
TRBJ2-5 - TRBV30 many CAWSPSSREETQYF TGTGCCTGGAGTCCCTCTAGCAGAGAAGAGACCCAGTACTTC
TRBJ2-1 - TRBV13 many CASSKNRAGNEQFF TGTGCCAGCAGCAAGAACAGGGCTGGGAATGAGCAGTTCTTC
TRBJ1-5 - TRBV6-5 - CASSYSGNSNQPQHF TGTGCCAGCAGTTACTCGGGAAATAGCAATCAGCCCCAGCATTTT
TRBJ2-3 TRBD2 TRBV28 - CACRGTSGRSTDTQYF TGTGCCTGCCGCGGGACTAGCGGGAGGTCCACAGATACGCAGTATTTT